A selection of T cell receptor beta chains follows, all from one sample in a study of blood T cell repertoires in COVID-19. Sequencing used immunoSEQ multiplex PCR; TCRdb keeps in-frame clones, though not all of them. The sample consists of hundreds of thousands of clones, about 88% of them appearing once. Sequencing used PBMCs or T cells enriched from blood (not recorded which). These receptor sequences come from a woman aged 40-49 years who had recovered from COVID-19. The CDR3 runs from the conserved cysteine through the conserved F or W. Each record gives: D gene, V gene, clone size, J gene, CDR3 DNA, CDR3 protein. D genes are given only for firm matches. Expanded clones are given a class, and other clones once, few, many or no size at all.

TRBD1	TRBV27	-	TRBJ2-3	TGTGCCAGCAGTTTATCTTCGGGACAGGGGCGCACAGATACGCAGTATTTT	CASSLSSGQGRTDTQYF
TRBD2	TRBV27	-	TRBJ2-2	TGTGCCAGCAGTTTAACTAGCGGGGGGTTATTGGGGGAGCTGTTTTTT	CASSLTSGGLLGELFF
-	TRBV7-8	-	TRBJ1-5	TGTGCCAGCGGCCGAGGGGACCAGGCAGGGGCCCAGCATTTT	CASGRGDQAGAQHF
-	TRBV19	once	TRBJ2-7	TGTGCCAGTAGTCAAATCGGGTACGAGCAGTACTTC	CASSQIGYEQYF
-	TRBV27	-	TRBJ2-1	TGTGCCAGCAGTTTATTGGAGGGCTACTCCTACAATGAGCAGTTCTTC	CASSLLEGYSYNEQFF
-	TRBV12-5	-	TRBJ2-7	TGTGCTAGTGGTGCCGACCGGGGCGAGCAGTACTTC	CASGADRGEQYF
-	TRBV30	-	TRBJ1-6	TGTGCCTGGACGGGGGGCGAACTCTCCTATAATTCACCCCTCCACTTT	CAWTGGELSYNSPLHF
-	TRBV30	-	TRBJ2-5	TGTGCCTGGGGGGGAGTAGTAGAGACCCAGTACTTC	CAWGGVVETQYF
-	TRBV7-2	-	TRBJ2-7	TGTGCCAGCAGCCGGACTGGGCTGGGAAGCTCCTACGAGCAGTACTTC	CASSRTGLGSSYEQYF
TRBD2	TRBV9	-	TRBJ2-5	TGTGCCAGCAGCGCCGCGGGGGTCCAAGAGACCCAGTACTTC	CASSAAGVQETQYF
-	TRBV30	-	TRBJ1-6	TGTGCCTGGAGTCCGGGGAATTCACCCCTCCACTTT	CAWSPGNSPLHF
-	TRBV5-4	once	TRBJ2-2	TGTGCCAGCAGCCCCTCGTGGGGGGATCGTGGCGGGGAGCTGTTTTTT	CASSPSWGDRGGELFF
TRBD2	TRBV5-1	-	TRBJ2-5	TGCGCCAGCAGCTTGGTTAGCGGGGGTTACCAAGAGACCCAGTACTTC	CASSLVSGGYQETQYF
TRBD2	TRBV4-2	-	TRBJ2-7	TGTGCCAGCAGCCAAGATTTCGGAACGGGAGGCGTGGCGTACGAGCAGTACTTC	CASSQDFGTGGVAYEQYF
TRBD1	TRBV4-3	-	TRBJ1-1	TGCGCCAGCAGCCAAGCAATAGTGGCAGGGGGTAAATCTGAAGCTTTCTTT	CASSQAIVAGGKSEAFF
-	TRBV11-3	once	TRBJ2-7	TGTGCCAGCAGCTCTAAGATCTTCCAGGTCGGCGAGCAGTACTTC	CASSSKIFQVGEQYF
TRBD1	TRBV5-1	-	TRBJ1-1	TGCGCCAGCAGCTTGGAAAGTGGGACAGGGACCACTGAAGCTTTCTTT	CASSLESGTGTTEAFF
-	TRBV3-1/TRBV3-2	-	TRBJ1-3	TGTGCCAGCAGCCCCACAGGCACTGGAAACACCATATATTTT	CASSPTGTGNTIYF
TRBD2	TRBV18	-	TRBJ2-5	TGTGCCAGCTCACAAACATGGCGGGAGATATCAGAGACCCAGTACTTC	CASSQTWREISETQYF
TRBD1	TRBV10-3	-	TRBJ2-7	TGTGCCGTTATTGACCGGGGGACAGGAAGCTCCTACGAGCAGTACTTC	CAVIDRGTGSSYEQYF
TRBD1	TRBV7-8	-	TRBJ1-2	TGTGCCAGCAGCTCGGGACAGGGGGCGAGGACCTTC	CASSSGQGARTF
TRBD1	TRBV7-2	-	TRBJ1-6	TGTGCCAGCAGCTTCACAGGGGTAAATTCACCCCTCCACTTT	CASSFTGVNSPLHF
-	TRBV11-2	once	TRBJ2-7	TGTGCCAGCAGCCCCCGCCCCCGGGACGAGCAGTACTTC	CASSPRPRDEQYF
-	TRBV12-5	-	TRBJ1-3	TGTGCTAGTGGTTTGGGCGAACAGGTTCACTCTGGAAACACCATATATTTT	CASGLGEQVHSGNTIYF
TRBD1	TRBV7-2	once	TRBJ2-2	TGTGCCAGCAGCTGGGGACAGGGGGCGGCCGGGGAGCTGTTTTTT	CASSWGQGAAGELFF
TRBD2	TRBV19	-	TRBJ2-3	TGTGCCAGTAGTATAGGACTAGCGGGAGGGTCCACAGATACGCAGTATTTT	CASSIGLAGGSTDTQYF
-	TRBV7-2	-	TRBJ2-7	TGTGCCAGCAGCTCTGGGCTTGGACAGCGCCACGAGCAGTACTTC	CASSSGLGQRHEQYF
-	TRBV19	-	TRBJ2-2	TGTGCCAGTAGTATAGTCGGAGGCGGGGAGCTGTTTTTT	CASSIVGGGELFF
TRBD1	TRBV5-8	-	TRBJ1-6	TGTGCCATCTCCGGGACAGGGAGGGTTTCACCCCTCCACTTT	CAISGTGRVSPLHF
-	TRBV6-5	-	TRBJ2-1	TGTGCCAGCAGTTCCCCTTCGGGGGTCTCCTACAATGAGCAGTTCTTC	CASSSPSGVSYNEQFF
TRBD1	TRBV19	-	TRBJ2-3	TGTGCCAGTAGTATTGGGGACAGGGGATATGGAGATACGCAGTATTTT	CASSIGDRGYGDTQYF
-	TRBV9	few	TRBJ2-2	TGTGCCAGCAGCCCCGGGGTGGGGGGTTCCACCGGGGAGCTGTTTTTT	CASSPGVGGSTGELFF
-	TRBV4-3	-	TRBJ2-7	TGCGCCAGCAGCCGAGCGGTGCGGGACGAGCAGTACTTC	CASSRAVRDEQYF
TRBD1	TRBV4-3	-	TRBJ1-4	TGCGCCAGCGGAGGGACAGGTACCCTGTGGGATGAAAAACTGTTTTTT	CASGGTGTLWDEKLFF
-	TRBV4-3	-	TRBJ2-7	TGCGCCAGCAGCCAATCTCCTAGCGACTACTCCTACGAGCAGTACTTC	CASSQSPSDYSYEQYF
TRBD1	TRBV18	-	TRBJ1-3	TGTGCCAGCTCACCAGGACAGGGCTCTGGAAACACCATATATTTT	CASSPGQGSGNTIYF
-	TRBV10-2	-	TRBJ2-1	TGCGCCAGCAGTGCCCAAAGACTTGAGAGCTCCTACAATGAGCAGTTCTTC	CASSAQRLESSYNEQFF
TRBD2	TRBV19	-	TRBJ2-7	TGTGCCAGTAGTATCCTTTGGACTAGCCTGGATAAGCAGTACTTC	CASSILWTSLDKQYF
-	TRBV7-9	-	TRBJ2-2	TGTGCCAGCAGCCTCGCCGGACTATCGAACACCGGGGAGCTGTTTTTT	CASSLAGLSNTGELFF